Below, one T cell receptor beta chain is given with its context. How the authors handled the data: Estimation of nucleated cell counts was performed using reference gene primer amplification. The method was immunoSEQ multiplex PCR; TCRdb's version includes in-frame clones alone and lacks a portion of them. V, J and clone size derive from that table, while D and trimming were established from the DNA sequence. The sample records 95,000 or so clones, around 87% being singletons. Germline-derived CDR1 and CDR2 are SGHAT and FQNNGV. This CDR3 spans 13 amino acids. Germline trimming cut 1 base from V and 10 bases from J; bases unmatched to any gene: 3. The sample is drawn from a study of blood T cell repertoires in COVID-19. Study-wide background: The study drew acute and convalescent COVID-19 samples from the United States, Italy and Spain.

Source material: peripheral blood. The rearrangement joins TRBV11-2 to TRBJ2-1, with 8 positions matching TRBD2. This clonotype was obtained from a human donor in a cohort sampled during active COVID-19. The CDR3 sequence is CASSLGLAGEQFF. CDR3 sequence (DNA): TGTGCCAGCAGCTTAGGTTTAGCGGGGGAGCAGTTCTTC.